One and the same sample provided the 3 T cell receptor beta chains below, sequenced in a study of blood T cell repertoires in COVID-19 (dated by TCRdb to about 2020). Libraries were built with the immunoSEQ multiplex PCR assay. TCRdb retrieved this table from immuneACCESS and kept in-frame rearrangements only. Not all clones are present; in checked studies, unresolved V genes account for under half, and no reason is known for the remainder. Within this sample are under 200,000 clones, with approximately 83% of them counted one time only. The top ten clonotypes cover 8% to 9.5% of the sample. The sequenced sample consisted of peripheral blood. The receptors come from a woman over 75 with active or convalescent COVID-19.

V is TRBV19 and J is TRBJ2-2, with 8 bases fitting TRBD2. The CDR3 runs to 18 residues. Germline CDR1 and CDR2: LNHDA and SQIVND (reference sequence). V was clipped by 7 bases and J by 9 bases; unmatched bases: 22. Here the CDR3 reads CASTTPYRGAGVERELFF. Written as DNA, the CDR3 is TGTGCCAGTACCACACCCTATCGGGGAGCGGGGGTTGAGAGGGAGCTGTTTTTT. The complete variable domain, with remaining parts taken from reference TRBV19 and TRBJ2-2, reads DGGITQSPKYLFRKEGQNVTLSCEQNLNHDAMYWYRQDPGQGLRLIYYSQIVNDFQKGDIAEGYSVSREKKESFPLTVTSAQKNPTAFYLCASTTPYRGAGVERELFFGEGSRLTVL.

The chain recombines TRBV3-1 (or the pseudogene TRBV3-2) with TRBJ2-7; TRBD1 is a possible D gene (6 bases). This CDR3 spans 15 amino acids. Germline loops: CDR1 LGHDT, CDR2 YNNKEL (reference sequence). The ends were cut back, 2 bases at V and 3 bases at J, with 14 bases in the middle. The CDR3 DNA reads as TGTGCCAGCAGCCAATTGGGACATGGGTACTACGAGCAGTACTTC. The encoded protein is CASSQLGHGYYEQYF.

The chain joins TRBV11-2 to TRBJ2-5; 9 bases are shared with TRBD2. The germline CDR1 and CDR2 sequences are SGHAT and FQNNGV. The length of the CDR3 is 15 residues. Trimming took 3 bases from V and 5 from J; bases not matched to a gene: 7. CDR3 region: CASSLNSGGPETQYF. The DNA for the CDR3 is TGTGCCAGCAGCTTGAATAGCGGGGGTCCGGAGACCCAGTACTTC.